The T cell receptor beta chain under discussion was sequenced for a study of T cell repertoires in cytomegalovirus infection. Study context: Recently identified HLA-C-restricted CMV epitopes were used, and well-studied HLA-B-restricted CMV epitopes were used as well. Public signatures in TCR beta pointed to CMV infection and matching HLA type.

Trimming removed 7 bases at V and 5 bases at J, with 23 bases between. Germline V lookup: CDR1 DFQATT, CDR2 SNEGSKA (reference sequence). The CDR3 consists of 15 residues. Study results and caveats: Pooled public TCR beta family frequency picked out CMV carriers with the relevant HLA. The response measured ex vivo was dominated by TCR beta clonotypes (HLA-C-restricted and CMV-specific).

A remark on this clonotype: What it binds is not known.

TCRdb independently ran MiXCR on the reads; one entry per CDR3 protein. Among about 830,000 distinct CDR3 sequences listed, approximately 32% were seen once. V is TRBV20-1 and J is TRBJ1-1, with D perhaps matching TRBD1 (5 bases). The TCR sequence derives from a human donor in good health (CMV status not recorded). Some clones in this sample may be carry-over from other donors' samples. The sample consisted of cultured CD8+ T cells from PBMCs, taken from culture after CMV antigen stimulation. In DNA, the CDR3 is TGCAGTGTCCGAACCATCTCGGGAGGGGATACTGAAGCTTTCTTT. It specifies CSVRTISGGDTEAFF.